Listed below are T cell receptor beta chains from one sample, sequenced in a study of CD8 T cells in ankylosing spondylitis. From the 5' RACE reads, TCRdb called clonotypes with MiXCR, one entry per CDR3 protein. The data show 700,000 to 1,000,000 distinct CDR3 sequences, approximately 10% seen once. Material: blood, either unsorted or a sorted T cell fraction (not recorded which). These receptors were obtained from a male donor with ankylosing spondylitis. CDR3s include the opening cysteine and the closing phenylalanine or tryptophan. The D gene is left open where the match is weak. Clone size is stated in some rows and not others, as once, few, many or a class when expanded.

j_call clone_size d_call v_call cdr3_nt cdr3_aa
TRBJ1-2 - - TRBV2 TGTGCCAGTCTAACAACACAGGGTGCCTATGGCTACACCTTC CASLTTQGAYGYTF
TRBJ1-6 - - TRBV7-2 TGTGCCAGCAGCCCCACAGTGCAGGGTTCACCCCTCCACTTT CASSPTVQGSPLHF
TRBJ1-2 - - TRBV20-1 TGCAGTGCTATTCCGTGGGGGGCTGAATATGGCTACACCTTC CSAIPWGAEYGYTF
TRBJ1-2 - - TRBV12-3/TRBV12-4 TGTGCCAGCAGCCTCACAGGGACCCATGGCTACACCTTC CASSLTGTHGYTF
TRBJ1-3 few - TRBV7-2 TGTGCCAGCAGCTTCGGGACCGGGGCCGGAAACACCATATATTTT CASSFGTGAGNTIYF
TRBJ1-5 many - TRBV20-1 TGCAGTGCTAGGGTAGGGTATAGCAATCAGCCCCAGCATTTT CSARVGYSNQPQHF
TRBJ1-2 few - TRBV7-8 TGTGCCAGCAGCTTAGGAGGCCCTCCTCGGGGTGGCTACACCTTC CASSLGGPPRGGYTF
TRBJ2-7 - - TRBV7-2 TGTGCCAGCAGCTTAAGGAGCGGTGCCTCCTACGAGCAGTACTTC CASSLRSGASYEQYF
TRBJ1-2 few - TRBV6-2/TRBV6-3 TGTGCCAGCAGTTACGGCGGCAGTGGAAGGCGCTACACCTTC CASSYGGSGRRYTF
TRBJ1-5 - TRBD1 TRBV20-1 TGCAGTGCTAGAGCGACAGGGCGGGAGCCCCAGCATTTT CSARATGREPQHF
TRBJ2-7 few - TRBV6-2/TRBV6-3 TGTGCCAGCAGCAACCCTGACCCCTCCGGCGACGAGCAGTACTTC CASSNPDPSGDEQYF
TRBJ2-5 - - TRBV4-1 TGCGCCAGCAGCCCGAGGATCGGAGAGACCCAGTACTTC CASSPRIGETQYF
TRBJ1-1 few - TRBV9 TGTGCCAGCAGCGTAGGTTCCTTCATGAACACTGAAGCTTTCTTT CASSVGSFMNTEAFF
TRBJ2-7 few - TRBV6-1 TGTGCCAGCAGTCGCAGGGATCTTTTCTACGAGCAGTACTTC CASSRRDLFYEQYF
TRBJ1-1 - - TRBV10-3 TGTGCCATCAGTGACAGACCTCAGGGTGAGGGGACTGAAGCTTTCTTT CAISDRPQGEGTEAFF
TRBJ1-2 - TRBD1 TRBV20-1 TGCAGTGCTAGGATTCGACAGGGAGGTGGCTACACCTTC CSARIRQGGGYTF
TRBJ1-2 few - TRBV10-3 TGTGCCATCAGTGAAACAGGGAAAAGGGACTACACCTTC CAISETGKRDYTF
TRBJ2-5 many - TRBV7-2 TGTGCCAGCAGCTTCCAAGGAGTGGCCCAGTACTTC CASSFQGVAQYF
TRBJ1-1 - - TRBV19 TGTGCCAGAACCGCGCAGCAGAACACTGAAGCTTTCTTT CARTAQQNTEAFF
TRBJ2-5 - TRBD1 TRBV6-2/TRBV6-3 TGTGCCAGCAGGCTGGGACAGTTTCTTGGGGCCCAGTACTTC CASRLGQFLGAQYF
TRBJ2-1 few - TRBV4-3 TGCGCCAGCAGCCAAGATTGGGCGACGGAGGCGTTCTTC CASSQDWATEAFF
TRBJ1-4 many - TRBV20-1 TGCAGTGCTAGAGATTATGCGACAGGCGAAAAACTGTTTTTT CSARDYATGEKLFF
TRBJ1-1 - - TRBV30 TGTGCCTGGGACAGAATGAACACTGAAGCTTTCTTT CAWDRMNTEAFF
TRBJ2-1 - - TRBV20-1 TGCAGTGCTTCGTACAGGGCCGGGTCGGATGAGCAGTTCTTC CSASYRAGSDEQFF
TRBJ1-5 - - TRBV6-1 TGTGCCAGCAGCCGATATACTCCTGCACAGGGAAGTCAGCCCCAGCATTTT CASSRYTPAQGSQPQHF
TRBJ2-2 few - TRBV5-1 TGCGCCAGCAGCTATGAGGTAGCGAACACCGGGGAGCTGTTTTTT CASSYEVANTGELFF